Below, one T cell receptor beta chain is given with its context. The record originates from a study of blood T cell repertoires in COVID-19. This CDR3 has 16 amino acids. Trimming took off 4 bases at V and 0 bases at J, with 15 bases between the two ends. Per germline, CDR1 SGHAT and CDR2 FQNNGV. Sequencing used immunoSEQ multiplex PCR; TCRdb keeps in-frame clones, though not all of them. The table records 70,000 or so clones, roughly 90% of them present only once. Specimen: peripheral blood. V usage is TRBV11-2 and J usage is TRBJ1-1; D perhaps matches TRBD1 (6 bases). The clonotype originates from a man aged 50-59 years with acute or convalescent COVID-19. The chain's CDR3 is CASSSQQGRVNTEAFF. CDR3 bases: TGTGCCAGCAGCTCACAACAGGGTAGGGTGAACACTGAAGCTTTCTTT.